This TCR beta chain was sequenced in a study of T cells in Graves' hyperthyroidism and ophthalmopathy. Points from the study as a whole: In validation, the model predicted ophthalmopathy. These predictions came a median approximately 5.9 months before onset. Researchers report that a 13 V-J model separated ophthalmopathy from stable hyperthyroidism.

RNA transcripts provided the source from which TCR beta CDR3 regions were amplified. HTBI primers were the set used in a first-round RT-PCR of the TCR CDR3. TCRdb ran MiXCR on the multiplex PCR reads and lists one entry per CDR3 protein. Of about 380,000 distinct CDR3 sequences in the sample, roughly 13% were seen once. This clonotype showed up many times. Antigen: not known. Trimming took 0 bases from V and 1 from J; bases not matched to a gene: 5. CDR3 length equals 17 residues. Germline CDR1 SGHRS, CDR2 YFSETQ. The chain links TRBV5-1 to TRBJ1-1, with 11 bases that match TRBD1. This clonotype was obtained from a man aged 25 to 40 with Graves' hyperthyroidism that later progressed to Graves' ophthalmopathy. Specimen: blood. In DNA, the CDR3 is TGCGCCAGCAGCTTGGCCGTCGGGACAGGGGGGAACACTGAAGCTTTCTTT. Its translation is CASSLAVGTGGNTEAFF.